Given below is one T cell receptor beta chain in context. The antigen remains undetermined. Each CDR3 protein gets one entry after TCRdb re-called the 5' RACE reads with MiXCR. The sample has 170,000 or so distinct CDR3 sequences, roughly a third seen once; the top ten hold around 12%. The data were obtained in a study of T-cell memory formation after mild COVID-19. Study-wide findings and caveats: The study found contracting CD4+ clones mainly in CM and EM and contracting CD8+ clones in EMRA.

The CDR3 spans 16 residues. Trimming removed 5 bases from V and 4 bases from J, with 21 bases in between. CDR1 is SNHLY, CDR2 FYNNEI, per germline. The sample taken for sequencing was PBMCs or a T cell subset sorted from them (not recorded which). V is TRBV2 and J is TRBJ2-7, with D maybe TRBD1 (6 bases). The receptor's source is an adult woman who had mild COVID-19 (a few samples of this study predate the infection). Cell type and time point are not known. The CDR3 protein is CASSPSQGKKWYEQYF. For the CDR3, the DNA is TGTGCCAGCAGTCCCAGTCAGGGGAAGAAATGGTACGAGCAGTACTTC.